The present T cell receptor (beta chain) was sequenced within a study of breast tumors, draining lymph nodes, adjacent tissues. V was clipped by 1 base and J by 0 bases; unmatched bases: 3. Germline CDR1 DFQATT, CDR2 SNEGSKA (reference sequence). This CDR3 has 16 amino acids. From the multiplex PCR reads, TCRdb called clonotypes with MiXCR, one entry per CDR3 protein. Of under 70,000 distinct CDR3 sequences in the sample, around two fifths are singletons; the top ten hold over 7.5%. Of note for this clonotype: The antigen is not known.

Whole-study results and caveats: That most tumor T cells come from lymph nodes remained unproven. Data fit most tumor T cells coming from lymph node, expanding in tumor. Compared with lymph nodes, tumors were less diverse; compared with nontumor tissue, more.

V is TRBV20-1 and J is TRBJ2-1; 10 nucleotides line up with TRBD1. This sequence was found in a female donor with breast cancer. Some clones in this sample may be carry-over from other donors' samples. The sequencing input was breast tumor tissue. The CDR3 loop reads CSARGTGGSSYNEQFF. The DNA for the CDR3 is TGCAGTGCTAGAGGGACAGGGGGAAGCTCCTACAATGAGCAGTTCTTC.